One and the same sample provided the 20 T cell receptor beta chains below, sequenced in a study of patients and donors after allogeneic stem cell transplantation. TCRdb reanalysed the RT-PCR reads using MiXCR and keeps one entry per CDR3 protein. Of 200,000 to 250,000 distinct CDR3 sequences listed, roughly 15% are singletons. The specimen sequenced was blood, either unsorted or a sorted T cell fraction (not recorded which). Receptors originate from a human donor who was either an allogeneic HSCT recipient or a stem cell or donor lymphocyte infusion donor (not recorded which). It is not recorded whose cells these are; they may come from a transplant donor.

This clonotype was observed a few times. The gene calls are TRBV11-2 and TRBJ2-7, with D tentatively TRBD2 (6 bases). The germline gives CDR1 SGHAT, CDR2 FQNNGV. The CDR3 is made up of 15 amino acids. Trimming removed 5 bases at V and 3 bases at J, with 17 bases between. The CDR3, as DNA: TGTGCCAGCAGCCGGGGACTCCGTGGCAACTACGAGCAGTACTTC. Translation: CASSRGLRGNYEQYF.

V is TRBV12-5 and J is TRBJ1-2; 7 positions agree with TRBD1. The CDR3 loop spans 17 amino acids. Germline CDR1 LGHNT, CDR2 FRNRAP. The trim removed 5 bases at V and 6 bases at J, leaving 18 bases unmatched. Here the CDR3 reads CASGPSTGPPAQHGYTF. CDR3 bases: TGTGCTAGTGGTCCCTCGACAGGGCCACCCGCTCAACATGGCTACACCTTC.

This clonotype has ten or more counts. The chain has TRBV7-2 and TRBJ1-1; no firm D call. V was shortened by 3 bases and J by 4 bases, with 3 bases between the two germline ends. Germline V gene lookup returns CDR1 SGHTA and CDR2 FQGNSA. The CDR3 has 11 amino acids. The CDR3 protein is CASSFSTEAFF. CDR3 in DNA: TGTGCCAGCAGCTTCTCCACTGAAGCTTTCTTT.

V usage is TRBV2 and J usage is TRBJ2-1, with D unclear. The CDR3 consists of 15 residues. CDR1 is SNHLY, CDR2 FYNNEI, per germline. V lost 7 bases and J 2 bases, leaving 15 bases between the germline ends. CDR3 residues: CASIVRRQTYNEQFF. The CDR3, as DNA: TGTGCCAGCATCGTTAGGCGGCAGACCTACAATGAGCAGTTCTTC.

The chain has TRBV27 and TRBJ2-5; a weak D match, TRBD1 (5 bases). V lost 1 base to trimming and J lost 4 bases, with 13 bases between them. This CDR3 is built from 15 residues. The germline V gene has CDR1 MNHEY and CDR2 SMNVEV (reference sequence). The CDR3 DNA reads TGTGCCAGCAGTTTATGGCAGGGTGAGCGAGAGACCCAGTACTTC. Encoded protein: CASSLWQGERETQYF.

This clonotype was observed a handful of times. The rearrangement uses TRBV20-1 and TRBJ1-5, with 8 bases lining up with TRBD1. The CDR3 is made up of 14 amino acids. The germline V gene has CDR1 DFQATT and CDR2 SNEGSKA (reference sequence). CDR3: CSPDAGGPNQPQHF. CDR3 sequence (DNA): TGCAGCCCGGACGCAGGGGGCCCTAATCAGCCCCAGCATTTT.

A few counts support this clonotype. The J gene is TRBJ2-7, the V gene TRBV5-6, with 7 bases identical to TRBD2. The CDR3 extends over 15 amino acids. Germline V gene data show CDR1 as SGHDT and CDR2 as YYEEEE. Trimming removed 4 bases from V and 2 bases from J; junction bases left unmatched: 9. The CDR3, as DNA: TGTGCCAGCAGCGCTCTGGCGGGGGTAGCCTACGAGCAGTACTTC. Translating it yields CASSALAGVAYEQYF.

The count of this clonotype is one. This chain uses TRBV7-2 with TRBJ1-2; 10 positions match TRBD1. CDR1 is SGHTA, CDR2 FQGNSA, per germline. The length of the CDR3 is 15 residues. With 5 bases clipped from V and 8 bases from J, the junction kept 11 bases outside the gene matches. DNA of the CDR3: TGTGCCAGCAGCCCGTCGACAGGGGGCAAATGGGGCTACACCTTC. Its translation: CASSPSTGGKWGYTF.

This sequence joins TRBV7-9 and TRBJ2-1, with D perhaps TRBD2 (5 bases). The CDR3 spans 14 residues. Germline V gene data show CDR1 as SEHNR and CDR2 as FQNEAQ (reference sequence). Trimming pared 8 bases from V and 2 bases from J, leaving 13 bases between. The CDR3 spells CASGRLETYNEQFF. CDR3 bases: TGTGCCAGCGGGAGACTGGAAACCTACAATGAGCAGTTCTTC.

This clonotype was recorded many times. The chain couples TRBV5-1 to TRBJ2-2; tentative D call: TRBD1 (5 bases). The germline CDR1 and CDR2 sequences are SGHRS and YFSETQ. Trimming removed 4 bases at V and 9 bases at J, with 16 bases between. The CDR3 contains 14 residues. This chain's CDR3 is CASSATGFSRELFF. DNA for the CDR3: TGCGCCAGCAGCGCTACAGGTTTTTCGAGGGAGCTGTTTTTT. Full variable domain (rest looked up from reference TRBV5-1 and TRBJ2-2): KAGVTQTPRYLIKTRGQQVTLSCSPISGHRSVSWYQQTPGQGLQFLFEYFSETQRNKGNFPGRFSGRQFSNSRSEMNVSTLELGDSALYLCASSATGFSRELFFGEGSRLTVL.

This clonotype was counted a few times. This chain links TRBV5-1 with TRBJ2-4, with 8 bases aligning to TRBD1. The CDR3 runs to 17 residues. J was trimmed by 1 base and V by 1 base; bases with no gene match: 7. Germline V gene lookup returns CDR1 SGHRS and CDR2 YFSETQ. The CDR3 coding sequence is TGCGCCAGCAGCTTGTCAGGGGGCGCGGGTGCCAAAAACATTCAGTACTTC. This sequence encodes CASSLSGGAGAKNIQYF.

This clonotype was counted ten times or more. The rearrangement joins TRBV24-1 to TRBJ1-2, with 7 bases identical to TRBD1. The V and J ends lost 4 bases and 2 bases, in that order; junction bases with no gene match: 0. The CDR3 runs 13 residues. Germline assignment: CDR1 KGHDR and CDR2 SFDVKD. The CDR3: CATSEGQNYGYTF. CDR3 nucleotide sequence: TGTGCCACCAGTGAGGGACAGAACTATGGCTACACCTTC.

This clonotype was counted only a few times. This rearrangement joins TRBV9 to TRBJ2-6; 7 nucleotides align to TRBD1. This CDR3 comprises 16 residues. Germline CDR1 and CDR2: SGDLS and YYNGEE. V shed 3 bases, J shed 3 bases, and the junction held 6 bases outside the gene matches. In nucleotides, the CDR3 is TGTGCCAGCAGCGCAAGAGCAGGGGGTGGGGCCAACGTCCTGACTTTC. Translating gives CASSARAGGGANVLTF.

The sample holds a few counts of this clonotype. V usage is TRBV30 and J usage is TRBJ1-1, with 7 nucleotides matching TRBD1. Per the germline V gene, CDR1 is GTSNPN and CDR2 is SVGIG (reference sequence). The CDR3 spans 12 residues. V shed 7 bases, J shed 1 base, and the junction held 3 bases outside the gene matches. The CDR3 protein is CAYRQGNTEAFF. CDR3 DNA sequence: TGTGCCTATCGACAGGGGAACACTGAAGCTTTCTTT.

To note about this clonotype: One junction end does not reproduce the germline sequence, and a read error may be involved. V and J are TRBV5-1 and TRBJ2-7; no definite D call. Germline values: CDR1 SGHRS, CDR2 YFSETQ. CDR3 size: 12 residues. The CDR3 DNA reads as TGTGCCAGCAGCTTACAGCCCTACGAGCAGTACTTC. It is translated as CASSLQPYEQYF. Full variable domain (outside the CDR3, taken from reference TRBV5-1 and TRBJ2-7): KAGVTQTPRYLIKTRGQQVTLSCSPISGHRSVSWYQQTPGQGLQFLFEYFSETQRNKGNFPGRFSGRQFSNSRSEMNVSTLELGDSALYLCASSLQPYEQYFGPGTRLTVT.

This clonotype came up many times. The CDR3 coding sequence is TGTGCCAGCAGCTTGGACAGCAACTATGGCTACACCTTC. Translating it yields CASSLDSNYGYTF. The chain employs TRBV7-3 and TRBJ1-2; the D gene is possibly TRBD1 (6 bases). CDR3 length: 13 amino acids. In germline, CDR1 is SGHTA, CDR2 FQGTGA. V was shortened by 3 bases and J by 2 bases, with 7 bases between the two germline ends. Full variable domain (remainder filled in from reference TRBV7-3 and TRBJ1-2): GAGVSQTPSNKVTEKGKYVELRCDPISGHTALYWYRQSLGQGPEFLIYFQGTGAADDSGLPNDRFFAVRPEGSVSTLKIQRTERGDSAVYLCASSLDSNYGYTFGSGTRLTVV.

This clonotype has only a few counts. The gene calls are TRBV30 and TRBJ1-1, with D perhaps matching TRBD1 (6 bases). The CDR3 runs 13 residues. The V end lost 0 bases, the J end lost 7 bases, and 12 bases lay between the germline ends. The V gene's germline CDR1 is GTSNPN and CDR2 SVGIG (reference sequence). The CDR3 loop is CAWSVRDINEAFF. The CDR3 DNA is TGTGCCTGGAGTGTACGGGACATAAATGAAGCTTTCTTT. Supplemented by reference TRBV30 and TRBJ1-1, the full variable domain reads SQTIHQWPATLVQPVGSPLSLECTVEGTSNPNLYWYRQAAGRGLQLLFYSVGIGQISSEVPQNLSASRPQDRQFILSSKKLLLSDSGFYLCAWSVRDINEAFFGQGTRLTVV.

The rearrangement uses TRBV3-1 and TRBJ2-7, with 9 bases lining up with TRBD1. This CDR3 contains 15 residues. V gave up 3 bases and J gave up 2 bases; unmatched junction bases: 5. Germline V CDR1 and CDR2: LGHDT, YNNKEL (reference sequence). CDR3 DNA: TGTGCCAGCAGCCAGCCGGGACAGGGAGCCTACGAGCAGTACTTC. It is translated as CASSQPGQGAYEQYF.

V usage is TRBV7-8 and J usage is TRBJ2-7, with D unresolved. From germline, CDR1 is SGHVS and CDR2 FQNEAQ. The V gene lost 2 bases and the J gene lost 0 bases, with 5 bases spanning the gap. This CDR3 contains 13 residues. The CDR3 is CASSLFNSYEQYF. For the CDR3, the DNA is TGTGCCAGCAGCTTATTTAACTCCTACGAGCAGTACTTC.

The chain carries TRBV7-2 and TRBJ2-3, with D maybe TRBD2 (7 bases). The length of the CDR3 is 16 residues. Germline CDR1 reads SGHTA; CDR2 reads FQGNSA. The germline V and J ends were trimmed by 3 bases and 1 base, with 14 bases remaining between them. Here the CDR3 reads CASSFASGGGTDTQYF. For the CDR3, the DNA is TGTGCCAGCAGCTTTGCCTCGGGGGGCGGCACAGATACGCAGTATTTT.